What follows describes a single T cell receptor beta chain. These data come from a study of blood T cells in healthy people across ages. Looked up from germline, CDR1 is MNHNY and CDR2 is SVGAGI (reference sequence). Trimming cost V 2 bases and J 8 bases; bases outside gene matches: 4. This CDR3 spans 13 amino acids. Through a sample-barcoded 5' primer and a J-beta primer mix, a second PCR was run for 7 to 11 cycles. TCRdb re-called the 5' RACE reads through MiXCR, storing one row per CDR3 protein. The sample lists fewer than 2 million distinct CDR3 sequences, about 39% occurring once. Sequencing was done on a sample of blood. The origin of this receptor is a human donor in good health. The chain carries TRBV6-6 and TRBJ1-2; 8 bases align to TRBD1. This CDR3 reads CASSYGQGQGYTF. The CDR3 bases are TGTGCCAGCAGTTACGGACAGGGCCAAGGCTACACCTTC.